This T cell receptor beta chain was retrieved from a study of T cells in Graves' hyperthyroidism and ophthalmopathy. For the study at large: Prior to any treatment, at the point of initial diagnosis, peripheral blood was collected.

This clonotype was counted a few times. Looked up from germline, CDR1 is MNHEY and CDR2 is SMNVEV (reference sequence). V gave up 5 bases and J gave up 6 bases, with 8 bases separating them. This CDR3 region has 13 residues. Reasons for excluding patients were uncontrolled infection, other autoimmune disease, pregnancy or lactation. Template material for amplifying TCR beta CDR3 regions consisted of RNA transcripts. The TCR CDR3 was amplified in a first-round RT-PCR using the HTBI primer set. TCRdb analysed the multiplex PCR reads with MiXCR anew, one entry per CDR3 protein. The sample has about 640,000 distinct CDR3 sequences, 20% to 25% seen once; the top ten hold 34%.

Sequenced sample: blood. The source is a man aged 25-45 years with Graves' ophthalmopathy. J is TRBJ1-6 and V is TRBV27; D is unresolved. CDR3 residues: CASSNSPNSPLHF. CDR3 bases: TGTGCCAGCAGTAACAGTCCTAATTCACCCCTCCACTTT.